This TCR beta chain was captured by sequencing in a study of CD8 T cells in ankylosing spondylitis. Study findings and constraints: A motif of under ten highly homologous TCR beta variants was seen as apparently characteristic of ankylosing spondylitis blood.

MiXCR was run by TCRdb on the 5' RACE reads, yielding one entry per CDR3 protein. Of around 390,000 distinct CDR3 sequences in the sample, more than 20% are singletons; the top ten hold around 17%. Worth noting for this clonotype: Antigen specificity is unknown.

The germline V gene encodes CDR1 DFQATT and CDR2 SNEGSKA (reference sequence). V was cut by 3 bases and J by 6 bases, with 8 bases left in between. The CDR3 sequence is 11 residues long. This receptor was obtained from a male donor with ankylosing spondylitis. The genes are TRBV20-1 and TRBJ1-1; D uncertain. The sequenced sample was blood, either unsorted or a sorted T cell fraction (not recorded which). This chain's CDR3 is CSARKAPEAFF. DNA of the CDR3: TGCAGTGCTAGGAAGGCCCCTGAAGCTTTCTTT.